This is a list of T cell receptor beta chains from one sample in a study of T-cell memory formation after mild COVID-19. MiXCR was run by TCRdb on the 5' RACE reads, yielding one entry per CDR3 protein. The sample has approximately 340,000 distinct CDR3 sequences; approximately 16% are singletons. Sequencing was done on a sample of PBMCs or a T cell subset sorted from them (not recorded which). The receptors were gathered from a man aged 18 to 29 who had mild COVID-19 (a few samples of this study predate the infection). Cell type and time point are not known. Both conserved end residues are part of each CDR3. D genes are given only for firm matches. Some rows have no size entry. The others give once, few or many, or a class for an expanded clone.

clone size,D gene,J gene,CDR3 length,V gene,CDR3 protein,CDR3 DNA
few,-,TRBJ1-6,13,TRBV20-1,CSARDAGGSPLHF,TGCAGTGCTAGAGACGCCGGGGGTTCACCCCTCCACTTT
few,-,TRBJ2-1,15,TRBV14,CASSRSGGSYNEQFF,TGTGCCAGCAGCCGGTCAGGAGGCTCCTACAATGAGCAGTTCTTC
-,-,TRBJ1-5,13,TRBV29-1,CSVRGDSNQPQHF,TGCAGCGTTCGCGGGGACAGCAATCAGCCCCAGCATTTT
-,TRBD1,TRBJ1-1,15,TRBV30,CAWSAGTGVLTEAFF,TGTGCCTGGAGTGCGGGGACAGGGGTCCTCACTGAAGCTTTCTTT
-,TRBD1,TRBJ1-3,14,TRBV7-2,CASSPTGDGNTIYF,TGTGCCAGCAGCCCGACAGGGGACGGAAACACCATATATTTT
few,TRBD2,TRBJ2-3,18,TRBV7-8,CASCNPSGGGYSTDTQYF,TGTGCCAGCTGCAACCCCAGCGGGGGAGGTTATAGCACAGATACGCAGTATTTT
few,-,TRBJ2-1,11,TRBV21-1,CASTKSNEQFF,TGTGCCAGCACCAAGTCCAATGAGCAGTTCTTC
-,TRBD2,TRBJ2-1,18,TRBV7-8,CASSSRASGAGSYNEQFF,TGTGCCAGCAGCTCAAGGGCTAGCGGGGCTGGGTCCTACAATGAGCAGTTCTTC
-,-,TRBJ1-4,17,TRBV4-1,CASSQDPFGRSNEKLFF,TGCGCCAGCAGCCAAGATCCGTTTGGGAGGTCTAATGAAAAACTGTTTTTT
few,TRBD1,TRBJ1-6,16,TRBV7-9,CASSGLWDRRDSPLHF,TGTGCCAGCAGCGGGCTGTGGGACAGAAGGGATTCACCCCTCCACTTT
few,TRBD1,TRBJ2-7,13,TRBV12-3/TRBV12-4,CASSWSYRGEQYF,TGTGCCAGCAGTTGGAGTTACAGGGGCGAGCAGTACTTC
many,TRBD2,TRBJ2-1,12,TRBV5-1,CASSFGGNEQFF,TGTGCCAGCAGTTTCGGGGGGAATGAGCAGTTCTTC
many,TRBD1,TRBJ2-1,13,TRBV12-3/TRBV12-4,CASGGQIYNEQFF,TGTGCCAGCGGGGGACAGATTTACAATGAGCAGTTCTTC
few,-,TRBJ2-3,18,TRBV28,CASSTPALLAAPTDTQYF,TGTGCCAGCAGTACTCCCGCGCTCCTGGCGGCCCCCACAGATACGCAGTATTTT
-,-,TRBJ1-2,14,TRBV29-1,CSHKDRGRDYGYTF,TGCAGCCATAAGGATCGGGGACGTGACTATGGCTACACCTTC
-,TRBD1,TRBJ2-3,15,TRBV10-1,CASSPQGANTDTQYF,TGCGCCAGCAGCCCACAGGGGGCGAACACAGATACGCAGTATTTT
-,TRBD2,TRBJ2-5,14,TRBV12-3/TRBV12-4,CASSLGVGRRTQYF,TGTGCCAGCAGTTTAGGTGTCGGGAGGCGGACCCAGTACTTC
few,-,TRBJ1-5,13,TRBV18,CASSSASNQPQHF,TGTGCCAGCTCATCGGCTTCTAATCAGCCCCAGCATTTT
many,TRBD1,TRBJ2-3,16,TRBV5-1,CASSRSGTGSTDTQYF,TGCGCCAGCAGCCGGTCCGGGACAGGGTCAACAGATACGCAGTATTTT
-,TRBD1,TRBJ1-1,16,TRBV4-1,CASSQGTGRGDTEAFF,TGCGCCAGCAGCCAAGGGACAGGGAGAGGGGACACTGAAGCTTTCTTT
few,-,TRBJ1-5,13,TRBV29-1,CSVEVQENQPQHF,TGCAGCGTTGAAGTACAGGAGAATCAGCCCCAGCATTTT
-,TRBD2,TRBJ2-1,16,TRBV20-1,CSARAGLADLYNEQFF,TGCAGTGCTAGAGCGGGACTAGCGGACCTATACAATGAGCAGTTCTTC
few,TRBD1,TRBJ1-3,19,TRBV5-1,CASSLLPAGGEFGRNTIYF,TGCGCCAGCAGCTTGCTCCCGGCAGGGGGCGAGTTTGGTCGAAACACCATATATTTT
few,-,TRBJ2-2,17,TRBV5-1,CASSLTPQGFDTGELFF,TGCGCCAGCAGCTTGACCCCACAGGGATTTGACACCGGGGAGCTGTTTTTT
many,TRBD2,TRBJ2-1,15,TRBV5-1,CASSPGGSSYNEQFF,TGCGCCAGCAGCCCCGGGGGGAGCTCCTACAATGAGCAGTTCTTC
-,-,TRBJ2-1,15,TRBV20-1,CSASLPGSSYNEQFF,TGCAGTGCTAGTCTCCCGGGGAGCTCCTACAATGAGCAGTTCTTC
-,-,TRBJ2-2,15,TRBV12-3/TRBV12-4,CASTERGQLTGELFF,TGTGCCAGCACCGAGAGGGGACAACTTACCGGGGAGCTGTTTTTT
-,TRBD2,TRBJ2-1,16,TRBV5-1,CASSLGAGGSYNEQFF,TGCGCCAGCAGCTTGGGAGCGGGGGGCTCCTACAATGAGCAGTTCTTC
-,TRBD1,TRBJ1-2,19,TRBV20-1,CSARDFETGGTAPNYGYTF,TGCAGTGCTAGAGATTTTGAGACAGGGGGAACAGCCCCGAACTATGGCTACACCTTC
-,-,TRBJ1-1,13,TRBV3-1,CASSHLSGGQAFF,TGTGCCAGCAGCCACTTATCCGGGGGGCAAGCTTTCTTT
many,-,TRBJ2-3,14,TRBV27,CASKGLSSTDTQYF,TGTGCCAGCAAGGGGCTTTCCTCGACAGATACGCAGTATTTT
many,TRBD1,TRBJ2-7,15,TRBV7-2,CASSLAGQGSYEQYF,TGTGCCAGCAGCTTGGCGGGACAGGGCTCCTACGAGCAGTACTTC
few,-,TRBJ1-5,13,TRBV3-1,CASSQQGLQPQHF,TGTGCCAGCAGCCAGCAGGGGTTGCAGCCCCAGCATTTT
few,-,TRBJ2-7,14,TRBV29-1,CSVGELSGLYEQYF,TGCAGCGTTGGGGAGCTCAGCGGTTTGTACGAGCAGTACTTC
few,-,TRBJ2-5,14,TRBV5-1,CASGSVISGETQYF,TGCGCCAGTGGGTCGGTTATTAGCGGAGAGACCCAGTACTTC
many,TRBD2,TRBJ2-3,18,TRBV4-3,CASSQDILAGGYTDTQYF,TGCGCCAGCAGCCAAGATATCCTAGCGGGGGGATACACAGATACGCAGTATTTT
few,-,TRBJ2-5,12,TRBV24-1,CATSASGETQYF,TGTGCCACCAGTGCTTCGGGGGAGACCCAGTACTTC
-,TRBD2,TRBJ2-1,15,TRBV20-1,CSAPYWTSGHNEQFF,TGCAGTGCTCCCTATTGGACTAGCGGACACAATGAGCAGTTCTTC
few,TRBD2,TRBJ2-1,15,TRBV6-2/TRBV6-3,CASRPRTSGVLEQFF,TGTGCCAGCAGGCCCCGGACTAGCGGGGTCTTGGAGCAGTTCTTC
few,-,TRBJ1-1,14,TRBV5-1,CASSLATEVTEAFF,TGCGCCAGCAGCTTGGCCACAGAGGTTACTGAAGCTTTCTTT
-,TRBD1,TRBJ1-2,16,TRBV5-4,CASSPRDRGPLGGYTF,TGTGCCAGCAGCCCACGGGACAGGGGCCCCTTGGGAGGCTACACCTTC
many,TRBD1,TRBJ2-3,17,TRBV5-1,CASSNRIRTGPTDTQYF,TGCGCCAGCAGCAACCGAATAAGGACAGGCCCCACAGATACGCAGTATTTT
-,-,TRBJ1-1,13,TRBV7-2,CASSLGTVTEAFF,TGTGCCAGCAGCCTTGGGACCGTGACTGAAGCTTTCTTT
few,-,TRBJ2-5,14,TRBV6-2/TRBV6-3,CASSSQTAPGTQYF,TGTGCCAGCAGTTCCCAAACGGCCCCAGGGACCCAGTACTTC
few,-,TRBJ2-3,15,TRBV7-2,CASSPEWKRSDTQYF,TGTGCCAGCAGCCCCGAGTGGAAGCGCTCGGATACGCAGTATTTT
once,-,TRBJ1-2,12,TRBV6-2/TRBV6-3,CASTQSAYGYTF,TGTGCCAGCACTCAGTCCGCCTATGGCTACACCTTC
once,-,TRBJ2-1,13,TRBV29-1,CSVEEGGRNEQFF,TGCAGCGTTGAAGAAGGCGGCAGGAATGAGCAGTTCTTC
few,TRBD2,TRBJ2-1,15,TRBV7-8,CASSLGVGGGNEQFF,TGTGCCAGCAGCTTAGGCGTCGGGGGGGGAAATGAGCAGTTCTTC
once,-,TRBJ1-4,12,TRBV4-3,CASSQVQGKLFF,TGCGCCAGCAGCCAAGTACAGGGAAAACTGTTTTTT
-,-,TRBJ1-3,12,TRBV7-9,CASSKTVNTIYF,TGTGCCAGCAGCAAAACTGTAAACACCATATATTTT